Listed below are T cell receptor beta chains from one sample, sequenced in a study of cytomegalovirus exposure and HLA in healthy donors. The protocol was immunoSEQ multiplex PCR, while the TCRdb copy is restricted to in-frame clones and leaves out a portion. The data contain some 140,000 clones, around 79% of them singletons. Input material: PBMCs. These receptor sequences come from a woman aged 45-65 years in good health and CMV-seropositive. Both conserved end residues are part of each CDR3. Each record gives: V gene, CDR3 length, D gene, clone size, J gene, CDR3 DNA, CDR3 protein. The D gene is left open where the match is weak. A row's size may be missing; if present it is once, few, many or a size class.

>TRBV2|15|.|once|TRBJ1-6
TGTGCCAGCAGTGAATCCGGACATTATAATTCACCCCTCCACTTT
CASSESGHYNSPLHF
>TRBV7-8|17|.|.|TRBJ2-3
TGTGCCAGCAGCTTAGGTACCGGGACATCGAAGGCAGATACGCAGTATTTT
CASSLGTGTSKADTQYF
>TRBV28|12|.|.|TRBJ1-2
TGTGCCAGCAGTTTGGAGGTGTCGGGCTACACCTTC
CASSLEVSGYTF
>TRBV5-1|15|TRBD1|.|TRBJ1-6
TGCGCCAGCAGCTCGGGGGACAGGCGCAATTCACCCCTCCACTTT
CASSSGDRRNSPLHF
>TRBV30|11|.|.|TRBJ1-2
TGTGCCTGGAGTGCCAGGGTGGGCTACACCTTC
CAWSARVGYTF
>TRBV6-5|16|.|.|TRBJ1-3
TGTGCCAGCAGTTATGGGTTTTGGAGCTCTGGAAACACCATATATTTT
CASSYGFWSSGNTIYF
>TRBV9|16|TRBD2|.|TRBJ2-2
TGTGCCAGCAGCCCCCTCCCGGGGGGAGGCACCGGGGAGCTGTTTTTT
CASSPLPGGGTGELFF
>TRBV27|13|.|.|TRBJ1-4
TGTGCCAGCAGTTTATGGTCCGAGGAAAAACTGTTTTTT
CASSLWSEEKLFF
>TRBV30|12|.|.|TRBJ1-2
TGTGCCTGGAGATATGGATCGGGGGGCTACACCTTC
CAWRYGSGGYTF
>TRBV7-3|15|TRBD1|once|TRBJ1-1
TGTGCCAGCAGCTTAGGGGACAGGCGGAACACTGAAGCTTTCTTT
CASSLGDRRNTEAFF
>TRBV9|15|.|once|TRBJ1-2
TGTGCCAGCAGCGGAGCCCCCCCCGTGAACTATGGCTACACCTTC
CASSGAPPVNYGYTF
>TRBV5-1|16|TRBD2|.|TRBJ2-5
TGCGCCAGCAGCACCGATGGGGCGGGGGGCCAGTCGACCCAGTACTTC
CASSTDGAGGQSTQYF
>TRBV11-1|17|.|.|TRBJ2-3
TGTGCCAGCAGCTTTCACGCCATCCCAGGGCTGTCTGCCACGCAGTATTTT
CASSFHAIPGLSATQYF
>TRBV5-1|14|.|.|TRBJ2-7
TGCGCCAGCAGCTTGGGACAGGATAATGACGAGCAGTACTTC
CASSLGQDNDEQYF
>TRBV28|16|TRBD2|.|TRBJ2-5
TGTGCCAGCAGTTTTCCAGGCCCCGGGAGGGGGGAGACCCAGTACTTC
CASSFPGPGRGETQYF
>TRBV7-2|14|.|.|TRBJ1-1
TGTGCCAGCAGCTTCGGGGACATGAACACTGAAGCTTTCTTT
CASSFGDMNTEAFF
>TRBV7-2|16|.|.|TRBJ1-5
TGTGCCAGCAGCTTAGATGGGTGGGGGGTAAATCAGCCCCAGCATTTT
CASSLDGWGVNQPQHF
>TRBV4-2|12|.|.|TRBJ2-5
TGTGCCAGCAGCCAAGGACAAGGGACCCAGTACTTC
CASSQGQGTQYF
>TRBV4-2|16|.|.|TRBJ1-1
TGTGCCAGCAGCCAAGAAGCAAAACGCCCCCACACTGAAGCTTTCTTT
CASSQEAKRPHTEAFF
>TRBV13|17|TRBD2|.|TRBJ2-3
TGTGCCAGCAGCTGGCCGATAACTAGCGGGGGGCCAGATACGCAGTATTTT
CASSWPITSGGPDTQYF
>TRBV10-3|14|.|.|TRBJ2-5
TGTGCCATCAGTGAGTCACTGAGGGAGTCGTCCCAGTACTTC
CAISESLRESSQYF
>TRBV11-2|15|.|.|TRBJ1-1
TGTGCCAGCAGCAATCTAGGGGTTGGGAACACTGAAGCTTTCTTT
CASSNLGVGNTEAFF
>TRBV4-1|14|.|.|TRBJ1-1
TGCGCCAGCAGCCCGCACAGGGATGGCACTGAAGCTTTCTTT
CASSPHRDGTEAFF
>TRBV18|15|TRBD1|.|TRBJ1-6
TGTGCCAGCTCTCCTCAACGGGACAGCTTTTCACCCCTCCACTTT
CASSPQRDSFSPLHF
>TRBV4-2|17|TRBD2|.|TRBJ2-7
TGTGCCAGCAGCCAAGAAAGTGGCGGGGGGGGGTCCTACGAGCAGTACTTC
CASSQESGGGGSYEQYF
>TRBV5-6|15|TRBD1|.|TRBJ1-2
TGTGCCAGCAGCGCTACCGGGACAGGGGCTCTCGGATACACCTTC
CASSATGTGALGYTF
>TRBV5-1|15|.|.|TRBJ2-7
TGCGCCAGCAGCTTGGCCCAGGGAAGAGACTACGAGCAGTACTTC
CASSLAQGRDYEQYF
>TRBV27|15|.|.|TRBJ2-6
TGTGCCAGCAGCATTCTGAGCTCTGGGGCCAACGTCCTGACTTTC
CASSILSSGANVLTF
>TRBV6-6|16|TRBD1|few|TRBJ1-2
TGTGCCAGCATCCGGAACCCGGGACAGGAATGGTATGGCTACACCTTC
CASIRNPGQEWYGYTF
>TRBV5-6|16|TRBD1|.|TRBJ1-1
TGTGCCAGCAGCCCAGATACAGGGGCACTGAACACTGAAGCTTTCTTT
CASSPDTGALNTEAFF
>TRBV29-1|15|TRBD2|few|TRBJ2-7
TGCAGCGTTGACGGGCTCAGCGGGGGGGTCTACGAGCAGTACTTC
CSVDGLSGGVYEQYF
>TRBV5-1|14|.|.|TRBJ2-2
TGCGCCAGCAGCTTGCTGGGGAGGACCGGGGAGCTGTTTTTT
CASSLLGRTGELFF
>TRBV28|14|.|.|TRBJ2-2
TGTGCCAGCAGTCGAGGACATAACACCGGGGAGCTGTTTTTT
CASSRGHNTGELFF